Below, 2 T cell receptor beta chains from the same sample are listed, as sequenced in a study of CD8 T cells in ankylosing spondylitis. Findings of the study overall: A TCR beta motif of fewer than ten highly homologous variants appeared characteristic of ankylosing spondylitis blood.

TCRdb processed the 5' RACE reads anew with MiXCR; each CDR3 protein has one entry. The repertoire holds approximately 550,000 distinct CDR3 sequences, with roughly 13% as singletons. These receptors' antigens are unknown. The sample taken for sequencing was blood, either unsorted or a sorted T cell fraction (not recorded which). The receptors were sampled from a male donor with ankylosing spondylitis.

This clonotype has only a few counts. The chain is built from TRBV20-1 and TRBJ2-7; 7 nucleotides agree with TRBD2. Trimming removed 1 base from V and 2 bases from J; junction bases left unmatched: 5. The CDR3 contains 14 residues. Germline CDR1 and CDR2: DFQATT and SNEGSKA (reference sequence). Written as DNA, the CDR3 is TGCAGTGCTAGAGGGGAGGGAGCAGCCTACGAGCAGTACTTC. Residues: CSARGEGAAYEQYF.

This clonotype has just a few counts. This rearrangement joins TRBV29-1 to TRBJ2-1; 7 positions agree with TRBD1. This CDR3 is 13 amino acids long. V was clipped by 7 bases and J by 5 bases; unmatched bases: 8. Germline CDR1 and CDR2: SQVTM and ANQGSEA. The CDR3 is CSGDSRRDNEQFF. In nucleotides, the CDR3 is TGCAGCGGGGACAGCCGACGGGACAATGAGCAGTTCTTC.